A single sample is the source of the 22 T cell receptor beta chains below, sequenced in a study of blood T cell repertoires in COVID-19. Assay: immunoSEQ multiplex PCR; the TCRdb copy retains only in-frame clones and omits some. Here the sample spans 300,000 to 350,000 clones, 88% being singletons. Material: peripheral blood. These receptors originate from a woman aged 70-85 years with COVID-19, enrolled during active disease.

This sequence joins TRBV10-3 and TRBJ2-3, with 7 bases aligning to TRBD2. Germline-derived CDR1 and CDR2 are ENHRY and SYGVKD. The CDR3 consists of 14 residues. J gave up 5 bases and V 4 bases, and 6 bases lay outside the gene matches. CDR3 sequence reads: CAISGNGGGDTQYF. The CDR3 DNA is TGTGCCATCAGTGGGAATGGCGGGGGAGATACGCAGTATTTT.

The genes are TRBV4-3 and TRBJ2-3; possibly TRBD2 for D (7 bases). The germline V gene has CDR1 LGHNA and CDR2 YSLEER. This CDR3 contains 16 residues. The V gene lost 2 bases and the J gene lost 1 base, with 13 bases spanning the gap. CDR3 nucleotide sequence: TGCGCCAGCAGCCAACAAAGGGGGGGTGGCACAGATACGCAGTATTTT. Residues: CASSQQRGGGTDTQYF.

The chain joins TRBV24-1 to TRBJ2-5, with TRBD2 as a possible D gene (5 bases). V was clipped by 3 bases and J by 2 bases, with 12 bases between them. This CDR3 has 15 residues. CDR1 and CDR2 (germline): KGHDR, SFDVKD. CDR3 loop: CATSDPRTGQETQYF. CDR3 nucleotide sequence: TGTGCCACCAGTGATCCCCGGACGGGGCAAGAGACCCAGTACTTC.

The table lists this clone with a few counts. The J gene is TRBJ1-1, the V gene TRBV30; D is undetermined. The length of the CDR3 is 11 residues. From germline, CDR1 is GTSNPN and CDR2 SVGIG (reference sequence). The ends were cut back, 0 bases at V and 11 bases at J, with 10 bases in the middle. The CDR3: CAWSVQSMAFF. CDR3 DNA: TGTGCCTGGAGTGTACAAAGTATGGCTTTCTTT. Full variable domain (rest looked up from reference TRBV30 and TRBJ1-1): SQTIHQWPATLVQPVGSPLSLECTVEGTSNPNLYWYRQAAGRGLQLLFYSVGIGQISSEVPQNLSASRPQDRQFILSSKKLLLSDSGFYLCAWSVQSMAFFGQGTRLTVV.

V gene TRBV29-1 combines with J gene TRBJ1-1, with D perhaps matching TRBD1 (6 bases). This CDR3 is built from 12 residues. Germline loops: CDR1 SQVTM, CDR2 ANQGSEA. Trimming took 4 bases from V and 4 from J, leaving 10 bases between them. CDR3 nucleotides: TGCAGCGTTGTGGGGGGGCGCACTGAAGCTTTCTTT. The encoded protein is CSVVGGRTEAFF.

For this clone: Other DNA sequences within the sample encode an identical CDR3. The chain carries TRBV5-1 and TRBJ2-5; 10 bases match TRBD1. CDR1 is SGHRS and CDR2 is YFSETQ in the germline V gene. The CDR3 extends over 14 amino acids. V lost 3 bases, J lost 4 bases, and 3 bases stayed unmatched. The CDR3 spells CASSSTGGGETQYF. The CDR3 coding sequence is TGCGCCAGCAGCTCGACAGGGGGCGGAGAGACCCAGTACTTC.

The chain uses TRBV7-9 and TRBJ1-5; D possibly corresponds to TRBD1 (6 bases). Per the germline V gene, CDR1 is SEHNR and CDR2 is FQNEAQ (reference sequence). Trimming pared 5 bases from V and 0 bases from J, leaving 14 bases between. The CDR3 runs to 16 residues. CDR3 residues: CASSARDNPSNQPQHF. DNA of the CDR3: TGTGCCAGCAGCGCAAGGGACAATCCTAGCAATCAGCCCCAGCATTTT.

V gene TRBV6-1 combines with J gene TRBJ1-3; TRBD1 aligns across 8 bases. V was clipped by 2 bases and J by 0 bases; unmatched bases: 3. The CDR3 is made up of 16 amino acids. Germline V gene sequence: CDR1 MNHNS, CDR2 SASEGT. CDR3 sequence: CASSEQGASSGNTIYF. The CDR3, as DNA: TGTGCCAGCAGTGAACAGGGGGCTAGCTCTGGAAACACCATATATTTT.

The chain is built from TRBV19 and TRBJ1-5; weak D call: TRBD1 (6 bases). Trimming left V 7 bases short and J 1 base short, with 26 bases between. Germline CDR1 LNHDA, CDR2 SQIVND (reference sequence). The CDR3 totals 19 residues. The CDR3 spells CASTHVGGAKGLSNQPQHF. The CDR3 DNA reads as TGTGCCAGTACCCACGTGGGGGGGGCGAAGGGATTAAGCAATCAGCCCCAGCATTTT.

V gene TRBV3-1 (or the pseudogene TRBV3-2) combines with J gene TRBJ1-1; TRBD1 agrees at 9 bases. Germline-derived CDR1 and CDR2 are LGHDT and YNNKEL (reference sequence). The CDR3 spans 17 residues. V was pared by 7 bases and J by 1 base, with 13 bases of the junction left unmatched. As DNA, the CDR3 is TGTGCCAGCAACATTTCGGGACAGGGATTCGAGAACACTGAAGCTTTCTTT. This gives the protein CASNISGQGFENTEAFF.

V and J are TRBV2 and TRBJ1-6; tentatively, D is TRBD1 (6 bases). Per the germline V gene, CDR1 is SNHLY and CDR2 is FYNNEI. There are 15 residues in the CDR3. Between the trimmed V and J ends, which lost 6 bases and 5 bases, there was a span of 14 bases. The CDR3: CASRRTDLNNSPLHF. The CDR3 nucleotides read TGTGCCAGCAGGAGGACAGACCTTAATAATTCACCCCTCCACTTT.

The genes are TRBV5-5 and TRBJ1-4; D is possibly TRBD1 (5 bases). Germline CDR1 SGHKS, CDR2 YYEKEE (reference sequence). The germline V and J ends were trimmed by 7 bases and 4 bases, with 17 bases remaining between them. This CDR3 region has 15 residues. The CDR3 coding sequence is TGTGCCAGCGGACTACAATGGGACCGTAATGAAAAACTGTTTTTT. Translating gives CASGLQWDRNEKLFF.

The chain's CDR3 is CASSQRELASYNEQFF. CDR3 bases: TGCGCCAGCAGCCAGAGGGAACTAGCCTCCTACAATGAGCAGTTCTTC. V gene TRBV4-1 combines with J gene TRBJ2-1; D perhaps matches TRBD2 (6 bases). CDR3 size: 16 residues. Between the trimmed V and J ends, which lost 3 bases and 0 bases, there was a span of 12 bases. Germline loops: CDR1 MGHRA, CDR2 YSYEKL.

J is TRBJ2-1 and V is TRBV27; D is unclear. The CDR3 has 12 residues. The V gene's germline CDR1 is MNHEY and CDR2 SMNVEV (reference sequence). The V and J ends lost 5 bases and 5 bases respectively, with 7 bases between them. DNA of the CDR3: TGTGCCAGCAGTCTCAGTGACAATGAGCAGTTCTTC. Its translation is CASSLSDNEQFF.

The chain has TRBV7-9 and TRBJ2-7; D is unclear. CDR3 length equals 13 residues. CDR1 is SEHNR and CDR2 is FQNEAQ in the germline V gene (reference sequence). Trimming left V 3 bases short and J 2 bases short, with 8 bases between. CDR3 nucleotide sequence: TGTGCCAGCAGCTTGGGCAGACCCTACGAGCAGTACTTC. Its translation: CASSLGRPYEQYF.

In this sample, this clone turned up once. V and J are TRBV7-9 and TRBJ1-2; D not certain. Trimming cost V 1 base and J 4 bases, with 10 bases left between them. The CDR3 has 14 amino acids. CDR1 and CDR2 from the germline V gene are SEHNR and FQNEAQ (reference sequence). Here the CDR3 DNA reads TGTGCCAGCAGCTTAGGGGCCTCTCTCTATGGCTACACCTTC. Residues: CASSLGASLYGYTF.

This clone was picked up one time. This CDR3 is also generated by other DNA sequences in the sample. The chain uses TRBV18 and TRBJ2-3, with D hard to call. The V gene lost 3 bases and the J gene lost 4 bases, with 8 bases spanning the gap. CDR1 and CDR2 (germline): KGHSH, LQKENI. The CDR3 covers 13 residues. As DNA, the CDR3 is TGTGCCAGCTCACCCCTTGCGGCAGATACGCAGTATTTT. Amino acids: CASSPLAADTQYF.

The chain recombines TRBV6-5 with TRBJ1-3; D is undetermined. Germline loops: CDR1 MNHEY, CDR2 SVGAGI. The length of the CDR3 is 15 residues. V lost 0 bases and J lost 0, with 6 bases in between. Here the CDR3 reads CASSYSQVSGNTIYF. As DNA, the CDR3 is TGTGCCAGCAGTTACTCCCAGGTCTCTGGAAACACCATATATTTT.

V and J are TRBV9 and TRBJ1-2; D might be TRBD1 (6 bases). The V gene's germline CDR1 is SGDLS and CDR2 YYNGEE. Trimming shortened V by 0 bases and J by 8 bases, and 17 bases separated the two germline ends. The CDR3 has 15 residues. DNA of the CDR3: TGTGCCAGCAGCGTAGACGCGGGGGCGATTGGCGGCTACACCTTC. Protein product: CASSVDAGAIGGYTF. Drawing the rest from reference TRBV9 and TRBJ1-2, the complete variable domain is DSGVTQTPKHLITATGQRVTLRCSPRSGDLSVYWYQQSLDQGLQFLIQYYNGEERAKGNILERFSAQQFPDLHSELNLSSLELGDSALYFCASSVDAGAIGGYTFGSGTRLTVV.

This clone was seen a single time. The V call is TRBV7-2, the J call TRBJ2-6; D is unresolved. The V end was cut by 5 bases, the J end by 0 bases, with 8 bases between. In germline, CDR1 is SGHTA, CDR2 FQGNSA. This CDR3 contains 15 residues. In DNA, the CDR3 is TGTGCCAGCAGCCTCGGTCACTCTGGGGCCAACGTCCTGACTTTC. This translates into CASSLGHSGANVLTF.

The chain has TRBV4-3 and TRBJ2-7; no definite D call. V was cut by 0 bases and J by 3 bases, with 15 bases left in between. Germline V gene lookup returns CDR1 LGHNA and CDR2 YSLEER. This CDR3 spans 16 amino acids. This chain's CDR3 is CASSQDRVNYFYEQYF. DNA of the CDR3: TGCGCCAGCAGCCAAGATCGGGTAAATTATTTCTACGAGCAGTACTTC.

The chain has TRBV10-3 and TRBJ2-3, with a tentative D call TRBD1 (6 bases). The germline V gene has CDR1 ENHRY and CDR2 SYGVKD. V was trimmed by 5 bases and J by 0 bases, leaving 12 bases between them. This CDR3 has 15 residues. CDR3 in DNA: TGTGCCATCAGTAGGACAGCCGCTAGCACAGATACGCAGTATTTT. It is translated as CAISRTAASTDTQYF.